These 18 T cell receptor beta chains were sequenced from one sample in a study of response to subunit inactivated influenza vaccine. TCRdb re-derived calls from the RT-PCR reads in MiXCR, one entry per CDR3 protein. The sample has 500,000 to 550,000 distinct CDR3 sequences; 20% to 25% are singletons. These data were also reused for a study on T cells expressing NK-cell markers. That work states: The cDNA for TCR beta came from 5'RACE template switching with UMIs.

Sequenced material: CD4+ T cells sorted from PBMCs, taken about 13 days after vaccination. Receptor source: a man between 45 and 60 years old who received an inactivated influenza vaccine.

This clonotype has a handful of counts. The gene calls are TRBV5-1 and TRBJ2-5; D may match TRBD1 or TRBD2 (5 bases each). Germline values: CDR1 SGHRS, CDR2 YFSETQ. Trimming shortened V by 0 bases and J by 5 bases, and 17 bases separated the two germline ends. The CDR3 has 16 residues. CDR3: CASSLGGTPGEETQYF. DNA for the CDR3: TGCGCCAGCAGCTTGGGAGGGACGCCCGGGGAGGAGACCCAGTACTTC.

This clonotype came up a few times. V gene TRBV7-3 combines with J gene TRBJ2-1; D is unclear. Germline CDR1 SGHTA, CDR2 FQGTGA. V dropped 2 bases and J dropped 0 bases, with 8 bases sitting between them. This CDR3 has 15 residues. The CDR3: CASSLDANSYNEQFF. The CDR3 DNA reads TGTGCCAGCAGCTTAGACGCAAACTCCTACAATGAGCAGTTCTTC.

This clonotype was found a few times. The rearrangement uses TRBV5-6 and TRBJ2-7; no clear D gene. Germline V gene lookup returns CDR1 SGHDT and CDR2 YYEEEE. The CDR3 is made up of 13 amino acids. Trimming removed 2 bases from V and 2 bases from J, with 8 bases in between. CDR3 DNA sequence: TGTGCCAGCAGCTTCAGAGTTCCCTACGAGCAGTACTTC. This encodes CASSFRVPYEQYF.

The V gene is TRBV9, the J gene TRBJ2-1; TRBD2 matches 14 bases. CDR3 length: 18 residues. Looked up from germline, CDR1 is SGDLS and CDR2 is YYNGEE. The J segment lost 7 bases and the V segment lost 4 bases, leaving 13 bases of the junction unmatched. The CDR3 loop is CASSFTPVGLAGGNEQFF. The CDR3 region has the DNA TGTGCCAGCAGCTTCACCCCCGTCGGACTAGCGGGAGGTAATGAGCAGTTCTTC.

This clonotype was recorded a few times. V gene TRBV3-1 combines with J gene TRBJ2-5, with D possibly matching TRBD2 (6 bases). CDR1 and CDR2 (germline): LGHDT, YNNKEL (reference sequence). The length of the CDR3 is 14 residues. V lost 3 bases and J 1 base, leaving 9 bases between the germline ends. The CDR3 DNA reads as TGTGCCAGCAGCCATAGGACTACCCAAGAGACCCAGTACTTC. Encoded protein: CASSHRTTQETQYF.

This clonotype came up a few times. V and J are TRBV5-6 and TRBJ2-4; tentatively, D is TRBD1 (5 bases). Germline-derived CDR1 and CDR2 are SGHDT and YYEEEE. The CDR3 runs to 15 residues. Between the trimmed V and J ends, which lost 0 bases and 3 bases, there was a span of 10 bases. The CDR3 reads CASSLAGIGKNIQYF. The CDR3 nucleotides are TGTGCCAGCAGCTTGGCAGGGATAGGCAAAAACATTCAGTACTTC.

V and J are TRBV11-2 and TRBJ2-2; 9 positions agree with TRBD2. Germline V gives CDR1 SGHAT, CDR2 FQNNGV. With V trimmed by 1 base and J by 4 bases, 4 bases remained unmatched. The CDR3 has 16 amino acids. The CDR3 DNA reads TGTGCCAGCAGCTTAGTAAGAGCGGGAGGCACCGGGGAGCTGTTTTTT. It encodes CASSLVRAGGTGELFF.

V and J are TRBV4-3 and TRBJ1-2; D may be TRBD1 (5 bases). V was pared by 1 base and J by 6 bases, with 18 bases between. CDR3 size: 16 residues. Germline V CDR1 and CDR2: LGHNA, YSLEER. The CDR3 nucleotides are TGCGCCAGCAGCCAAGTCTTCGGGGGACCCCGCCATGGCTACACCTTC. Its protein product is CASSQVFGGPRHGYTF.

The chain carries TRBV7-9 and TRBJ2-3; TRBD2 agrees at 7 bases. The V gene's germline CDR1 is SEHNR and CDR2 FQNEAQ (reference sequence). The CDR3 consists of 14 residues. J was trimmed by 2 bases and V by 5 bases; bases with no gene match: 4. This CDR3 is CASSKTSLTDTQYF. CDR3 nucleotides: TGTGCCAGCAGCAAGACTAGCCTCACAGATACGCAGTATTTT. The full variable domain, rest sourced from reference TRBV7-9 and TRBJ2-3, is DTGVSQNPRHKITKRGQNVTFRCDPISEHNRLYWYRQTLGQGPEFLTYFQNEAQLEKSRLLSDRFSAERPKGSFSTLEIQRTEQGDSAMYLCASSKTSLTDTQYFGPGTRLTVL.

The chain links TRBV5-1 to TRBJ2-1; tentative D call: TRBD2 (6 bases). In germline, CDR1 is SGHRS, CDR2 YFSETQ. V dropped 3 bases and J dropped 1 base, with 11 bases sitting between them. The CDR3 is made up of 15 amino acids. The CDR3 reads CASSSGGTSYNEQFF. In DNA, the CDR3 is TGCGCCAGCAGCTCTGGGGGGACTTCCTACAATGAGCAGTTCTTC.

This clonotype turned up a few times. This sequence joins TRBV12-3 or TRBV12-4 and TRBJ2-3; no definite D call. V lost 3 bases and J 4 bases, leaving 8 bases between the germline ends. The CDR3 is 13 amino acids. The CDR3 nucleotides are TGTGCCAGCAGTTTTACTCTAGCAGATACGCAGTATTTT. Translating gives CASSFTLADTQYF.

The V call is TRBV24-1, the J call TRBJ2-7, with D perhaps matching TRBD1 (6 bases). Trimming stripped 4 bases from V and 6 bases from J, with 15 bases between. Looked up from germline, CDR1 is KGHDR and CDR2 is SFDVKD. The CDR3 has 14 amino acids. This CDR3 is CATSEPGTTSEQYF. The CDR3 bases are TGTGCCACCAGTGAACCCGGGACAACCAGCGAGCAGTACTTC.

This clonotype showed up just a few times. The CDR3 nucleotides are TGCGCCAGCAGCCAAGATATTCAGGGAACCGAGCAGTACTTC. This gives the protein CASSQDIQGTEQYF. The chain combines TRBV4-3 with TRBJ2-7, with D perhaps matching TRBD1 (5 bases). This CDR3 spans 14 amino acids. Germline V CDR1 and CDR2: LGHNA, YSLEER. Trimming cost V 0 bases and J 6 bases, with 12 bases left between them.

The chain uses TRBV5-5 and TRBJ2-3, with TRBD1 identical over 8 bases. Germline V gene lookup returns CDR1 SGHKS and CDR2 YYEKEE (reference sequence). Trimming at V came to 1 base and at J to 6 bases, leaving 7 bases not matched to a gene. CDR3 length equals 15 residues. The CDR3 sequence is CASSLPQGAVDTQYF. In DNA form, the CDR3 reads TGTGCCAGCAGCTTGCCGCAGGGGGCGGTGGATACGCAGTATTTT.

The chain has TRBV30 and TRBJ2-2, with 9 nucleotides matching TRBD2. This CDR3 region has 17 residues. Germline V lookup: CDR1 GTSNPN, CDR2 SVGIG (reference sequence). V lost 4 bases to trimming and J lost 6 bases; unmatched junction nucleotides: 15. The CDR3 here is CAWTPFRSSGVAGELFF. CDR3 in DNA: TGTGCCTGGACCCCCTTTCGGTCTAGCGGGGTAGCCGGGGAGCTGTTTTTT. The complete variable domain, with remaining parts taken from reference TRBV30 and TRBJ2-2, reads SQTIHQWPATLVQPVGSPLSLECTVEGTSNPNLYWYRQAAGRGLQLLFYSVGIGQISSEVPQNLSASRPQDRQFILSSKKLLLSDSGFYLCAWTPFRSSGVAGELFFGEGSRLTVL.

This sequence joins TRBV5-1 and TRBJ2-6; a weak D match, TRBD2 (6 bases). The V end lost 4 bases, the J end lost 3 bases, and 17 bases lay between the germline ends. CDR3 length: 17 amino acids. Per germline, CDR1 SGHRS and CDR2 YFSETQ. CDR3 nucleotide sequence: TGCGCCAGCAGCATGGGGTCCCTAGCGAATGGGGCCAACGTCCTGACTTTC. It codes for CASSMGSLANGANVLTF.

The rearrangement joins TRBV7-9 to TRBJ2-3, with TRBD1 matching over 8 bases. The V gene end was trimmed by 10 bases and the J gene end by 3 bases; junction bases not matched to a gene: 9. Per the germline V gene, CDR1 is SEHNR and CDR2 is FQNEAQ (reference sequence). The CDR3 has 14 amino acids. The CDR3 loop reads CAIMRTGMTDTQYF. DNA of the CDR3: TGTGCCATCATGAGGACAGGGATGACAGATACGCAGTATTTT.

This clonotype was counted only a few times. The rearrangement links TRBV4-2 to TRBJ2-2; D ambiguous. Germline lookup yields CDR1 LGHNA and CDR2 YNFKEQ. Trimming removed 1 base at V and 6 bases at J, with 9 bases between. The CDR3 length is 14 residues. CDR3 nucleotide sequence: TGTGCCAGCAGCCAAGCTCACGCAGCCGGGGAGCTGTTTTTT. As protein: CASSQAHAAGELFF.